Following are 18 T cell receptor beta chains from one sample sequenced in a study of response to subunit inactivated influenza vaccine. TCRdb itself ran the RT-PCR reads through MiXCR, one entry per CDR3 protein. Among 700,000 to 800,000 distinct CDR3 sequences listed, approximately 18% were seen once. Sequenced here: PBMCs from blood, sampled roughly 5 days after vaccination. The receptors shown here come from a man aged 50-60 years who received an inactivated influenza vaccine.

This clonotype showed up many times. This sequence joins TRBV5-1 and TRBJ2-2; 10 nucleotides align to TRBD2. The CDR3 runs 16 residues. With 0 bases clipped from V and 4 bases from J, the junction kept 3 bases outside the gene matches. Looked up from germline, CDR1 is SGHRS and CDR2 is YFSETQ. The CDR3 spells CASSLEAGGSTGELFF. The CDR3 nucleotides read TGCGCCAGCAGCTTGGAAGCGGGAGGGAGCACCGGGGAGCTGTTTTTT.

This clonotype showed up just a few times. This rearrangement joins TRBV5-1 to TRBJ1-1; D gene unclear. With 3 bases removed from V and 1 base from J, the gap between germline ends came to 13 bases. Germline lookup yields CDR1 SGHRS and CDR2 YFSETQ. The CDR3 totals 15 residues. The CDR3 region is CASSSGRVGNTEAFF. CDR3 in DNA: TGCGCCAGCAGCTCCGGGAGGGTGGGGAACACTGAAGCTTTCTTT.

This clonotype was seen a few times. This chain joins TRBV20-1 and TRBJ2-3, with D possibly being TRBD1 or TRBD2 (5 bases each). Germline assignment: CDR1 DFQATT and CDR2 SNEGSKA (reference sequence). V shed 1 base and J shed 6 bases, with 14 bases lying between them. There are 14 residues in the CDR3. CDR3 residues: CSARGGTGWDTQYF. The CDR3 DNA follows: TGCAGTGCTAGAGGGGGGACGGGGTGGGATACGCAGTATTTT.

The chain couples TRBV5-5 to TRBJ1-1, with D possibly being TRBD1 (5 bases). Germline lookup yields CDR1 SGHKS and CDR2 YYEKEE (reference sequence). The CDR3 extends over 15 amino acids. V was pared by 7 bases and J by 0 bases, with 16 bases between. The chain's CDR3 is CASSGKRLMNTEAFF. The CDR3 DNA follows: TGTGCCAGCTCAGGGAAGAGGCTAATGAACACTGAAGCTTTCTTT.

The chain is built from TRBV18 and TRBJ2-5; TRBD1 agrees at 7 bases. This CDR3 is built from 15 residues. The V and J ends lost 2 bases and 4 bases, in that order; junction bases with no gene match: 7. Germline loops: CDR1 KGHSH, CDR2 LQKENI. This CDR3 reads CASSPENRGRETQYF. The CDR3 DNA follows: TGTGCCAGCTCACCAGAGAACAGGGGAAGAGAGACCCAGTACTTC.

In this sample, this clonotype turned up a few times. The V call is TRBV7-9, the J call TRBJ2-2; D gene unclear. CDR1 is SEHNR and CDR2 is FQNEAQ in the germline V gene (reference sequence). There are 14 residues in the CDR3. The V end was cut by 5 bases, the J end by 5 bases, with 12 bases between. The CDR3 DNA is TGTGCCAGCAGCCCACCGACTGGGACCGGGGAGCTGTTTTTT. As protein: CASSPPTGTGELFF.

V and J are TRBV14 and TRBJ2-7; 7 bases line up with TRBD1. Germline V gives CDR1 SGHDN, CDR2 FVKESK. The V and J ends lost 4 bases and 2 bases, in that order; junction bases with no gene match: 5. The CDR3 spans 14 residues. CDR3 DNA: TGTGCCAGCAGCCGCGTTACAGGGGCCTACGAGCAGTACTTC. Translation: CASSRVTGAYEQYF.

The table lists this clonotype with a few counts. The chain links TRBV4-2 to TRBJ2-5, with 7 nucleotides matching TRBD1. The CDR3 extends over 15 amino acids. Germline trimming cut 1 base from V and 4 bases from J; bases unmatched to any gene: 6. Germline CDR1 LGHNA, CDR2 YNFKEQ. CDR3 loop: CASSQGSGGRETQYF. CDR3 DNA sequence: TGTGCCAGCAGCCAAGGATCAGGGGGTAGAGAGACCCAGTACTTC.

The V gene is TRBV6-1, the J gene TRBJ1-5, with TRBD1 matching over 7 bases. V dropped 4 bases and J dropped 2; count of bases not matched to a gene: 11. CDR1 and CDR2 from the germline V gene are MNHNS and SASEGT. The CDR3 is 17 amino acids. CDR3: CASSGGYRGSGNQPQHF. CDR3 in DNA: TGTGCCAGCAGTGGAGGTTACAGGGGAAGTGGCAATCAGCCCCAGCATTTT.

This sequence joins TRBV4-3 and TRBJ2-3, with a weak D call TRBD1 (5 bases). CDR1 is LGHNA, CDR2 YSLEER, per germline. V was shortened by 0 bases and J by 2 bases, with 12 bases between the two germline ends. This CDR3 is 16 amino acids long. The CDR3 spells CASSQETDPTTDTQYF. The CDR3 region has the DNA TGCGCCAGCAGCCAAGAGACAGACCCGACCACAGATACGCAGTATTTT.

The CDR3 nucleotides are TGTGCCAGCAGCCCTCTACTAGCGGGGAACACAGATACGCAGTATTTT. Encoded protein: CASSPLLAGNTDTQYF. The V call is TRBV9, the J call TRBJ2-3, with 10 bases lining up with TRBD2. V lost 4 bases, J lost 2 bases, and 7 bases stayed unmatched. This CDR3 is 16 amino acids long. Germline CDR1 is SGDLS and CDR2 is YYNGEE.

This clonotype was counted at least ten times. The chain has TRBV10-3 and TRBJ2-5, with unresolved D. The V end lost 4 bases, the J end lost 3 bases, and 6 bases lay between the germline ends. The CDR3 consists of 12 residues. The germline V gene has CDR1 ENHRY and CDR2 SYGVKD. DNA of the CDR3: TGTGCCATCAGTGGTCCGGAAGAGACCCAGTACTTC. Protein sequence: CAISGPEETQYF.

This clonotype appeared a few times. This sequence joins TRBV12-3 or TRBV12-4 and TRBJ1-4, with TRBD1 matching 9 bases. The junction had 2 bases not matched to a gene; V was cut back by 4 bases and J by 8 bases. This CDR3 has 13 amino acids. This CDR3 reads CASSSTGGEKLFF. CDR3 sequence (DNA): TGTGCCAGCAGTTCGACAGGGGGGGAAAAACTGTTTTTT.

J is TRBJ2-3 and V is TRBV20-1; TRBD1 is a possible D gene (5 bases). The V gene lost 0 bases and the J gene lost 1 base, with 14 bases spanning the gap. Germline values: CDR1 DFQATT, CDR2 SNEGSKA (reference sequence). The CDR3 loop spans 16 amino acids. The CDR3 DNA reads TGCAGTGCTAGAGATCCAGGGCAATTGGGCACAGATACGCAGTATTTT. It yields the protein CSARDPGQLGTDTQYF.

This clonotype was seen only a few times. This chain connects TRBV7-2 to TRBJ2-5; D may be TRBD1 or TRBD2 (6 bases each). Germline CDR1 and CDR2: SGHTA and FQGNSA. The CDR3 runs to 15 residues. The V gene lost 2 bases and the J gene lost 5 bases, with 15 bases spanning the gap. CDR3 sequence: CASSLMGGAGETQYF. CDR3 nucleotide sequence: TGTGCCAGCAGCTTAATGGGGGGCGCGGGGGAGACCCAGTACTTC.

This clonotype turned up a few times. The chain joins TRBV20-1 to TRBJ2-5; maybe TRBD2 (6 bases). Trimming cost V 5 bases and J 0 bases, with 13 bases left between them. The length of the CDR3 is 14 residues. Germline CDR1 reads DFQATT; CDR2 reads SNEGSKA (reference sequence). The DNA of the CDR3 is TGCAGTGCTCTCCGCGGGACTCACCAAGAGACCCAGTACTTC. The encoded protein is CSALRGTHQETQYF.

The CDR3 spells CASSVDRGGGELFF. The CDR3 DNA is TGCGCCAGCAGCGTGGACAGGGGCGGCGGGGAGCTGTTTTTT. The rearrangement joins TRBV5-1 to TRBJ2-2, with TRBD1 matching 9 bases. Germline V gene lookup returns CDR1 SGHRS and CDR2 YFSETQ. After removal of 4 bases from V and 7 bases from J, the junction contained 5 bases not matched to a gene. The CDR3 runs to 14 residues.

The J gene is TRBJ2-5, the V gene TRBV5-1; 8 bases match TRBD1. This CDR3 is 14 amino acids long. Trimming took 4 bases from V and 7 from J; bases not matched to a gene: 9. Germline V CDR1 and CDR2: SGHRS, YFSETQ. The CDR3 DNA sequence: TGCGCCAGCAGCCAGGGACAGGAAAAGGGGACCCAGTACTTC. It specifies CASSQGQEKGTQYF.